The entry below describes one T cell receptor beta chain. What it binds is unknown. The data are from a study of shared clonotypes between healthy human individuals. Overall study context: Each donor's CD8 memory used one plate, CD8 naive two, each CD4 subset three.

Produced via immunoSEQ multiplex PCR; TCRdb's table is partial and in-frame only. The sample contains under 1,100,000 clones, about 80% of which appear only once. Whole-study results and caveats: Large depth notwithstanding, sorted-subset sequencing proved incomplete by rarefaction.

Looked up from germline, CDR1 is MNHEY and CDR2 is SMNVEV (reference sequence). The trim removed 6 bases at V and 5 bases at J, leaving 7 bases unmatched. The CDR3 runs 14 residues. The chain is built from TRBV27 and TRBJ2-1; TRBD1 matches at 7 bases. This TCR came from a young man in good health. Some clones in this sample may be carry-over from other donors' samples. Source material: memory CD4+ T cells from PBMCs. Subset described: CD45RA-negative fraction. Here the CDR3 DNA reads TGTGCCAGCAGAGCTCACAGGGGAAACAATGAGCAGTTCTTC. It is translated as CASRAHRGNNEQFF.